This TCR beta chain was sequenced during a study of T cell responses to AZD1222 COVID-19 vaccine. Study outcomes and limitations: In a largely white British group with more females than males, clonal diversity was possibly underestimated.

Germline values: CDR1 MNHEY, CDR2 SVGAGI. The CDR3 loop spans 14 amino acids. J was trimmed by 4 bases and V by 2 bases; bases with no gene match: 3. Points on this clone: Its antigen is undetermined.

TCRdb's copy holds only in-frame clones and misses some; the assay was immunoSEQ multiplex PCR. The profile shows 130,000 or so clones, 92% of them singletons. This receptor was identified in an adult who received the AZD1222 COVID-19 vaccine. The material was peripheral blood, obtained 28 days after the second AZD1222 dose. The chain links TRBV6-5 to TRBJ1-1; 8 bases align to TRBD1. Written as DNA, the CDR3 is TGTGCCAGCAGTTACGCAGGGGGCGCCACTGAAGCTTTCTTT. Its protein product is CASSYAGGATEAFF.